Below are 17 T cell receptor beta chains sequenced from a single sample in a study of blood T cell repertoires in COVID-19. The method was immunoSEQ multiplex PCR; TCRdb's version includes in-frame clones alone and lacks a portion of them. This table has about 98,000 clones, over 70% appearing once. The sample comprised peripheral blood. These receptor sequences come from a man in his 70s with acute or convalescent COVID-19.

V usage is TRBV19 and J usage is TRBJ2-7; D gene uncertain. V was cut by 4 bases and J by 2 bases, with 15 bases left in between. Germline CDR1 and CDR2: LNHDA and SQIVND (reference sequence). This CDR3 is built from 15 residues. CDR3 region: CASSTLASEAYEQYF. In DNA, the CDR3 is TGTGCCAGTAGTACATTAGCCTCAGAGGCCTACGAGCAGTACTTC.

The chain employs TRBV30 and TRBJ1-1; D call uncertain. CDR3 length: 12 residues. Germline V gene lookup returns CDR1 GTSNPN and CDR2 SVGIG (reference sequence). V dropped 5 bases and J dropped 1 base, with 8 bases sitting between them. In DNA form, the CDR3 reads TGTGCCTGGGGGCTATCGAACACTGAAGCTTTCTTT. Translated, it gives CAWGLSNTEAFF. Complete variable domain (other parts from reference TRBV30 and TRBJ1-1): SQTIHQWPATLVQPVGSPLSLECTVEGTSNPNLYWYRQAAGRGLQLLFYSVGIGQISSEVPQNLSASRPQDRQFILSSKKLLLSDSGFYLCAWGLSNTEAFFGQGTRLTVV.

The CDR3 spells CAWSVSWTSGSTYEQYF. CDR3 coding DNA: TGTGCCTGGAGTGTATCCTGGACTAGCGGGAGTACTTACGAGCAGTACTTC. The chain joins TRBV30 to TRBJ2-7; 13 bases align to TRBD2. This CDR3 is 17 amino acids long. Germline V CDR1 and CDR2: GTSNPN, SVGIG (reference sequence). V lost 0 bases, J lost 4 bases, and 9 bases stayed unmatched.

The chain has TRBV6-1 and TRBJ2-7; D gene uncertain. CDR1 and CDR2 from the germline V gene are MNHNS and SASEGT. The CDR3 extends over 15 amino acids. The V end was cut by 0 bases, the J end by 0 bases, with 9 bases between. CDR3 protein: CASSEAPDFSYEQYF. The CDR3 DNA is TGTGCCAGCAGTGAAGCCCCCGACTTCTCCTACGAGCAGTACTTC.

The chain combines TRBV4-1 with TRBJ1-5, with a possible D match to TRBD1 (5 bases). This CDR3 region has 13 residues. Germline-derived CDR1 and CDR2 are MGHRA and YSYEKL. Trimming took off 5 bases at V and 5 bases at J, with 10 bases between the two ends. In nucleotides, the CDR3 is TGCGCCAGCAGCGGGCAGGGTGATCAGCCCCAGCATTTT. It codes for CASSGQGDQPQHF.

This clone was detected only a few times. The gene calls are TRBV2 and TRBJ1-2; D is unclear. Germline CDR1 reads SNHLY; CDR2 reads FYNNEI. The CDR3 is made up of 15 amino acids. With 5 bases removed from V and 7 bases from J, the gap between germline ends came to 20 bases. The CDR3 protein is CASSQTARLVGGYTF. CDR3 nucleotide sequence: TGTGCCAGCAGTCAAACGGCCAGACTGGTCGGTGGCTACACCTTC.

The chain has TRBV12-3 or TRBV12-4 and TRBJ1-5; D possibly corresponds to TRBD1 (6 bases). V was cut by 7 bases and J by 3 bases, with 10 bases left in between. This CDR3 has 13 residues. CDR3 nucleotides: TGTGCCAGCACGGACAGTCTCAATCAGCCCCAGCATTTT. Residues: CASTDSLNQPQHF.

Here the CDR3 DNA reads TGTGCCAGCAGTTGGGACAACTCCTACGAGCAGTACTTC. Amino acid sequence: CASSWDNSYEQYF. This rearrangement joins TRBV28 to TRBJ2-7; tentatively, D is TRBD1 (6 bases). CDR3 length: 13 residues. The germline V and J ends were trimmed by 4 bases and 0 bases, with 7 bases remaining between them. Germline CDR1 is MDHEN and CDR2 is SYDVKM.

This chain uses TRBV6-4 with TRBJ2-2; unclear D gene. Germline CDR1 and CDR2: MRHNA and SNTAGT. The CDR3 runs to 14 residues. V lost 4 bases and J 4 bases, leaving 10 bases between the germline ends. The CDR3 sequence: CASSVSTATGELFF. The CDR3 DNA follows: TGTGCCAGCAGTGTTTCCACTGCCACCGGGGAGCTGTTTTTT.

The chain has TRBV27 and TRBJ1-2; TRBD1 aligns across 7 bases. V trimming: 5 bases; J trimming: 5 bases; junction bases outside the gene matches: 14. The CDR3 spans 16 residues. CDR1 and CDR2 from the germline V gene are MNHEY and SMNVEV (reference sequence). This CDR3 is CASSLRTGSAYYGYTF. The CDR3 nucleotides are TGTGCCAGCAGTCTCCGGACAGGATCCGCCTATTATGGCTACACCTTC.

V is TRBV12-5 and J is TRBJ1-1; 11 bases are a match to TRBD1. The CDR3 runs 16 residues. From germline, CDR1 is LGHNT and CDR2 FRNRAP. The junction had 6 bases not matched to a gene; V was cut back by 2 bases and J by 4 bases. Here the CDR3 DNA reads TGTGCTAGTGGTTTGTCAACCGGGACAGGGGGCACTGAAGCTTTCTTT. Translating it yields CASGLSTGTGGTEAFF.

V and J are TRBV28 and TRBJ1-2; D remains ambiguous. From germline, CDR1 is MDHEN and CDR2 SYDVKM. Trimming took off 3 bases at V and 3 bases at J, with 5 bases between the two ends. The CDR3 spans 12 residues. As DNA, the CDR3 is TGTGCCAGCAGTTTCGGGTACTATGGCTACACCTTC. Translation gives CASSFGYYGYTF.

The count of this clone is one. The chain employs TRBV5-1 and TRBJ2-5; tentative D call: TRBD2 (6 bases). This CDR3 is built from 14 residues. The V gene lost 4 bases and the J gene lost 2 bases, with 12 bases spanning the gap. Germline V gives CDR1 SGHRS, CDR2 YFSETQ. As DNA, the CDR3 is TGCGCCAGCAGCCCCGGCGGGGAGCAAGAGACCCAGTACTTC. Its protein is CASSPGGEQETQYF.

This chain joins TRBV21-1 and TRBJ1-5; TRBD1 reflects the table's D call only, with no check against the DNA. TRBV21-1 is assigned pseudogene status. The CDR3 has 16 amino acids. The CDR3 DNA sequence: TGTGCCAGCAGCAAAGCTGGGACAGGGCAAATTGAGCCCCAGCATTTT. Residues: CASSKAGTGQIEPQHF.

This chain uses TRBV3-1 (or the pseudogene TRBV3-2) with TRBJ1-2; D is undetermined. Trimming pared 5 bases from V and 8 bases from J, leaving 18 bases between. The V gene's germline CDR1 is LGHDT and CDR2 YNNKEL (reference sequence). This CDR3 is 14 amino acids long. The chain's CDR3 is CASSFPGPSGGYTF. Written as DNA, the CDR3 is TGTGCCAGCAGCTTCCCGGGTCCATCTGGGGGCTACACCTTC.

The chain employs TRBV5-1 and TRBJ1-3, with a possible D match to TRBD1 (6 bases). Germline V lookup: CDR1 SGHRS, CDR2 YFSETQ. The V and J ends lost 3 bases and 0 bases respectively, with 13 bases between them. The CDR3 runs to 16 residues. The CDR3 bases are TGCGCCAGCAGCTCCGGGACACTTGTCTCTGGAAACACCATATATTTT. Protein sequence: CASSSGTLVSGNTIYF.

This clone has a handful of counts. CDR3 loop: CAWSFPGQPQHF. The CDR3 nucleotides read TGTGCCTGGAGCTTTCCGGGTCAGCCCCAGCATTTT. The chain recombines TRBV30 with TRBJ1-5; no clear D. Trimming stripped 3 bases from V and 6 bases from J, with 9 bases between. The CDR3 length is 12 residues. Germline lookup yields CDR1 GTSNPN and CDR2 SVGIG (reference sequence).